The 17 T cell receptor beta chains reported below all come from one sample, sequenced in a study of early T cells in non-severe SARS-CoV-2 infection. TCRdb called the 5' RACE reads again in MiXCR, with one record for every CDR3 protein. This sample carries about 83,000 distinct CDR3 sequences, more than 9% of them seen once, and the ten largest clones take 7% to 9%. Sample: whole blood, taken at baseline. These receptor sequences come from an adult who was a healthcare worker with PCR-confirmed SARS-CoV-2 infection or an uninfected control (not recorded which).

This clonotype was observed a handful of times. The genes are TRBV20-1 and TRBJ1-1; D is perhaps TRBD1 (6 bases). Looked up from germline, CDR1 is DFQATT and CDR2 is SNEGSKA (reference sequence). Trimming took off 3 bases at V and 3 bases at J, with 14 bases between the two ends. The CDR3 extends over 14 amino acids. The chain's CDR3 is CSARGGSAYTEAFF. The CDR3 DNA reads TGCAGTGCTAGGGGGGGCAGCGCCTACACTGAAGCTTTCTTT.

This clonotype was counted between two and nine times. V gene TRBV20-1 combines with J gene TRBJ2-7; D remains unclear. The CDR3 runs 14 residues. The ends were cut back, 1 base at V and 4 bases at J, with 14 bases in the middle. Germline CDR1 reads DFQATT; CDR2 reads SNEGSKA (reference sequence). The DNA of the CDR3 is TGCAGTGCTAGAGTCATTTTTGGGTCTTACGAGCAGTACTTC. This gives the protein CSARVIFGSYEQYF.

The chain recombines TRBV20-1 with TRBJ2-7; D may be TRBD1 or TRBD2 (5 bases each). Trimming pared 2 bases from V and 3 bases from J, leaving 11 bases between. CDR1 and CDR2 (germline): DFQATT, SNEGSKA (reference sequence). The CDR3 length is 13 residues. The CDR3 coding sequence is TGCAGTGCTAGATCTTTGGGGGACTACGAGCAGTACTTC. Its translation is CSARSLGDYEQYF.

This clonotype turned up a few times. The chain combines TRBV11-2 with TRBJ1-6, with D perhaps matching TRBD1 (6 bases). Germline V gives CDR1 SGHAT, CDR2 FQNNGV. The CDR3 loop spans 14 amino acids. V dropped 5 bases and J dropped 13 bases, with 18 bases sitting between them. CDR3 DNA: TGTGCCAGCAGCCTCCGGGGGGCGTTCGGGCCCCTCCACTTT. It is translated as CASSLRGAFGPLHF. Drawing the rest from reference TRBV11-2 and TRBJ1-6, the complete variable domain is EAGVAQSPRYKIIEKRQSVAFWCNPISGHATLYWYQQILGQGPKLLIQFQNNGVVDDSQLPKDRFSAERLKGVDSTLKIQPAKLEDSAVYLCASSLRGAFGPLHFGNGTRLTVT.

J is TRBJ1-3 and V is TRBV20-1; D is possibly TRBD1 (5 bases). The CDR3 spans 16 residues. From germline, CDR1 is DFQATT and CDR2 SNEGSKA (reference sequence). V lost 4 bases and J 4 bases, leaving 20 bases between the germline ends. CDR3 residues: CSATAPGGTGGNTIYF. For the CDR3, the DNA is TGCAGTGCTACAGCCCCGGGGGGTACAGGAGGAAACACCATATATTTT.

This clonotype has only a few counts. The DNA for the CDR3 is TGTGCCAGCAGCTACTGGAAGGACCGAGAAAAACTGTTTTTT. It yields the protein CASSYWKDREKLFF. The rearrangement uses TRBV7-2 and TRBJ1-4, with D unresolved. This CDR3 region has 14 residues. Looked up from germline, CDR1 is SGHTA and CDR2 is FQGNSA. The V end lost 4 bases, the J end lost 8 bases, and 14 bases lay between the germline ends.

CDR3 sequence (DNA): TGCGCCTCCAGCAGTACGTTCGATACGCAGTATTTT. Protein: CASSSTFDTQYF. The chain joins TRBV5-1 to TRBJ2-3; D ambiguous. Germline lookup yields CDR1 SGHRS and CDR2 YFSETQ. The length of the CDR3 is 12 residues. Trimming cost V 10 bases and J 6 bases, with 15 bases left between them.

This clonotype was counted ten times or more. This chain connects TRBV6-1 to TRBJ2-2; D remains ambiguous. The germline gives CDR1 MNHNS, CDR2 SASEGT. The V end was cut by 0 bases, the J end by 4 bases, with 6 bases between. This CDR3 has 14 amino acids. CDR3 bases: TGTGCCAGCAGTGAAGCAGGCGGCACCGGGGAGCTGTTTTTT. Translation gives CASSEAGGTGELFF.

Many counts were recorded for this clonotype. V gene TRBV29-1 combines with J gene TRBJ1-1; D not resolved. The germline V gene encodes CDR1 SQVTM and CDR2 ANQGSEA. V gave up 4 bases and J gave up 4 bases, with 4 bases separating them. The CDR3 contains 10 residues. The CDR3 here is CSVVITEAFF. CDR3 sequence (DNA): TGCAGCGTTGTTATCACTGAAGCTTTCTTT.

Only a few counts were recorded for this clonotype. This chain connects TRBV11-1 to TRBJ2-7, with TRBD2 as a possible D gene (6 bases). The V and J ends lost 4 bases and 6 bases respectively, with 10 bases between them. Germline V gives CDR1 SGHAT, CDR2 FQDESV (reference sequence). The length of the CDR3 is 12 residues. This CDR3 reads CASSSQGGEQYF. DNA for the CDR3: TGTGCCAGCAGCTCGCAGGGAGGCGAGCAGTACTTC.

V is TRBV20-1 and J is TRBJ2-1; TRBD1 agrees at 8 bases. This CDR3 has 16 amino acids. V shed 1 base and J 3 bases; nucleotides not matched to a gene: 8. CDR1 and CDR2 from the germline V gene are DFQATT and SNEGSKA (reference sequence). CDR3 DNA: TGCAGTGCTAGAGCCTACGGACAGGGTGTCTACAATGAGCAGTTCTTC. It codes for CSARAYGQGVYNEQFF.

The chain is built from TRBV27 and TRBJ2-3, with 11 bases matching TRBD2. Germline values: CDR1 MNHEY, CDR2 SMNVEV (reference sequence). Trimming removed 3 bases from V and 0 bases from J; junction bases left unmatched: 8. The CDR3 extends over 18 amino acids. The CDR3 DNA follows: TGTGCCAGCAGTTTGTCTAGCGGGAGGACCCCTAGCACAGATACGCAGTATTTT. Its translation: CASSLSSGRTPSTDTQYF.

This clonotype was found many times. V usage is TRBV6-5 and J usage is TRBJ2-2; TRBD2 aligns across 10 bases. V lost 6 bases and J lost 4; bases outside the gene matches: 8. The CDR3 contains 16 residues. Germline CDR1 MNHEY, CDR2 SVGAGI. CDR3 region: CASRKVAGGVTGELFF. Written as DNA, the CDR3 is TGTGCCAGCAGAAAAGTAGCGGGAGGTGTCACCGGGGAGCTGTTTTTT.

This clonotype was seen repeatedly, ten times or more. J is TRBJ2-7 and V is TRBV12-3 or TRBV12-4, with a weak D call TRBD1 (5 bases). This CDR3 spans 12 amino acids. Between the trimmed V and J ends, which lost 6 bases and 1 base, there was a span of 7 bases. Written as DNA, the CDR3 is TGTGCCAGCAGGACAGATTCCTACGAGCAGTACTTC. Protein: CASRTDSYEQYF.

This clonotype has just a few counts. This chain connects TRBV5-8 to TRBJ1-4; D not certain. V was trimmed by 4 bases and J by 7 bases, leaving 14 bases between them. The CDR3 runs to 14 residues. Germline V gives CDR1 SGHTS, CDR2 YDEGEE. The CDR3, as DNA: TGTGCCAGCAGCACCCTACTAGGCGGTGAAAAACTGTTTTTT. This gives the protein CASSTLLGGEKLFF. Variable domain in full (rest from reference TRBV5-8 and TRBJ1-4): EAGVTQSPTHLIKTRGQQATLRCSPISGHTSVYWYQQALGLGLQFLLWYDEGEERNRGNFPPRFSGRQFPNYSSELNVNALELEDSALYLCASSTLLGGEKLFFGSGTQLSVL.

This clonotype came up a few times. This rearrangement joins TRBV14 to TRBJ2-5; D is perhaps TRBD1 or TRBD2 (5 bases each). V was pared by 4 bases and J by 1 base, with 13 bases between. Germline loops: CDR1 SGHDN, CDR2 FVKESK. The CDR3 is 15 amino acids. The CDR3 region has the DNA TGTGCCAGCAGCCGGGACGGATCTTTCCAAGAGACCCAGTACTTC. It is translated as CASSRDGSFQETQYF.

This clonotype turned up a few times. V and J are TRBV18 and TRBJ2-1; D is ambiguous. The germline V gene encodes CDR1 KGHSH and CDR2 LQKENI. Deletions cut 5 bases from V and 7 bases from J, with 6 bases between. The CDR3 has 11 residues. DNA of the CDR3: TGTGCCAGCTCAGTTAATAATGAGCAGTTCTTC. Residues: CASSVNNEQFF.